The table lists the clone carrying this T cell receptor beta chain with many counts. Its specificity is unknown. Amplification yielded TCR beta CDR3 regions, with RNA transcripts as the source. HTBI primers drove first-round RT-PCR of the TCR CDR3. TCRdb reprocessed the multiplex PCR reads via MiXCR and lists one record per CDR3 protein. The profile covers about 610,000 distinct CDR3 sequences, with approximately 44% appearing a single time and about 8.3% taken by the ten largest. J lost 7 bases, V lost 11 bases, and 11 bases had no gene match. This CDR3 region has 13 residues. Germline V lookup: CDR1 MNHEY, CDR2 SVGAGI. An absence of ophthalmopathy progression within 18 months meant stable Graves' hyperthyroidism. With a duration under 2 months, the hyperthyroidism was newly diagnosed in patients aged 18 to 65. The diagnostic basis comprised clinical symptoms, serum thyroxine and TRAb, thyroid ultrasound and orbital computed tomography.

This sample is drawn from a study of T cells in Graves' hyperthyroidism and ophthalmopathy. The study's findings and limits: Also found in blood were most expanded thyroid clonotypes above 0.001.

The rearrangement uses TRBV6-5 and TRBJ1-5; 7 positions match TRBD1. The sequence was obtained from a woman aged 18-29 years with Graves' hyperthyroidism. Material for sequencing was peripheral blood or thyroid tissue (not recorded which). CDR3 amino acids: CASRQGEGQPQHF. CDR3 sequence (DNA): TGTGCCTCTCGACAGGGAGAAGGACAGCCCCAGCATTTT.